Reported below is one TCR beta chain. These data originate in a study of OX40 agonist ivuxolimab in advanced cancers. The wider study: An agonistic human IgG2 monoclonal antibody against OX40 (CD134) was given. A diagnosis of hepatocellular carcinoma, melanoma, renal cell or head and neck cancer was present in dose-escalation patients.

Clones were read by immunoSEQ multiplex PCR, and TCRdb kept only the in-frame ones, dropping some. Of about 80,000 clones listed, more than 90% were seen once; the top ten hold 0.55% to 0.7%. The CDR3 loop spans 15 amino acids. Germline V gives CDR1 SGHTA, CDR2 FQGNSA. V was trimmed by 5 bases and J by 0 bases, leaving 12 bases between them. The V gene is TRBV7-2, the J gene TRBJ2-3; no firm D call. This TCR came from an adult with an advanced solid tumor such as melanoma, head and neck, liver or kidney cancer. Here the sequenced sample was CD4+ or CD8+ T cells sorted from blood, taken in a trial of the OX40 agonist ivuxolimab. CDR3 DNA: TGTGCCAGCAGCCCCCAAAGCGTCAGCACAGATACGCAGTATTTT. This translates into CASSPQSVSTDTQYF.